Sequencing of this T cell receptor (beta chain) was carried out in a study of T-cell reconstitution after alpha-beta-depleted transplantation in children. During its preparation, the TCRbeta library received unique molecular identifiers. A single record per CDR3 protein comes from TCRdb applying MiXCR to the PCR reads. This table has 670,000 or so distinct CDR3 sequences, approximately 14% appearing once. The study's findings and limits: A year had passed since transplant, and T-cell counts and diversity by then came mostly from newly produced T cells.

The J segment lost 5 bases and the V segment lost 2 bases, leaving 10 bases of the junction unmatched. Germline values: CDR1 DFQATT, CDR2 SNEGSKA (reference sequence). This CDR3 has 15 amino acids. This clonotype was recorded at least ten times. Its antigen is not identified. The chain combines TRBV20-1 with TRBJ2-3; 7 nucleotides line up with TRBD2. This TCR was recovered from a girl aged 2-10 years with congenital amegakaryocytic thrombocytopenia, due to receive a stem cell transplant. Sample: PBMCs, taken before TCRalphabeta/CD19-depleted stem cell transplant. The CDR3 DNA sequence: TGCAGTGCTAGACCGGGGGAGGGCCGGAGAGATACGCAGTATTTT. Translating gives CSARPGEGRRDTQYF.